The present T cell receptor (beta chain) was sequenced within a study of T cell responses to AZD1222 COVID-19 vaccine listed by TCRdb under 2021. Describing the broader study: TCR sequencing was performed for about 250 trial participants, of whom approximately 200 were given two doses of AZD1222 and about 25 were given two doses of MenACWY control vaccine. Trial participants were enrolled by age into 18-55, 56-69 and 70-plus year subgroups, with 148, 28 and 57 TCR-sequenced participants respectively. Results and caveats for the whole study, not just this receptor: In the small 56-69-year group, the increase in depth fell short of significance, most likely because of low power. The vaccine-associated CD4 TCRs covered the entire spike protein, and the dominant responses fell in regions 160-218 and 743-854. Epitopes outside the regions mutated in the B.1.351 and B.1.1.7 variants were reportedly recognized by nearly half of the unique spike-specific TCRs. Because no samples from the day 14 peak response were available, repertoires could be characterized only after the peak T cell response. Most participants were white British and females outnumbered males, and the authors suggested that clonal diversity may have been underestimated. Conclusions about previously exposed vaccinees were limited because only five to seven AZD1222 recipients were SARS-CoV-2 seropositive at baseline. Spike-specific TCR breadth and depth rose significantly after two AZD1222 doses compared with day 0 and with MenACWY recipients.

The time point label for this specimen denotes: about 28 days (+/-7) after the second vaccine dose. Because spike-specific TCR depth and breadth did not differ between the two schedules, AZD1222 recipients who got a second dose at roughly 4 weeks were pooled with those who got a second dose at roughly 12 weeks. Vaccinee samples were obtained from the UK trials COV001 and COV002, which included a single-blind randomized controlled phase 2/3 trial of AZD1222 (ChAdOx1 nCoV-19) in healthy adults. For TCRbeta chain sequencing, PBMC samples from trial participants were taken at day 0 and at day 28 after the second dose. CDR1 and CDR2 are read off the germline V gene (reference sequence) as LNHDA and SQIVND. Between the V and J ends, shortened by 1 base and 4 bases respectively, the junction contains 13 bases. The CDR3 covers 15 residues, taking in both the cysteine and the phenylalanine. Kept here is only the CDR3 DNA, which spans 45 bases and is read in frame from base 1.

Regarding this clone: The target of this receptor is not known. Per-base quality was not reported, and no clone a single base away is much larger than it.

The CDR3 regions of human TCRbeta chains were analyzed by immunosequencing. Regarding the original processing steps: Repertoire TCRs were checked for matches against a reference library of SARS-CoV-2-specific TCRs that had been generated using the MIRA antigen-specificity platform. Breadth was defined as the fraction of unique TCRs that were SARS-CoV-2-associated. Depth was defined as the fraction of total T cells that were SARS-CoV-2-associated. Using the MIRA data, every spike-specific TCR was mapped to the spike region that the TCR reacted to and assigned to either a CD4 or a CD8 class. Log10-transformed breadth and depth values were compared by one-way ANOVA with Sidak's multiple comparisons tests. The table comes from immuneACCESS by way of TCRdb, which keeps in-frame sequences with V and J called. Part of the clones is missing from these tables; in studies checked, under half for an unresolved V gene and the rest for unknown reasons. V and J calls and clone size are copied from that table; D and trimming were computed from the DNA. This sample comprises more than 80,000 clones, around 91% of them detected only once. The ten largest make up under 8.5% of the sample.

The specimen comprised peripheral blood, sampled 28 days after the second AZD1222 dose. Recombination connected TRBV19 to TRBJ1-1; the D gene is not confidently resolved. The TCR was taken from an adult who received the AZD1222 COVID-19 vaccine. CDR3 loop: CASSIVGGDGTEAFF. The nucleotide sequence is given as TGTGCCAGTAGTATAGTGGGAGGCGACGGCACTGAAGCTTTCTTT. With the portions outside the CDR3 filled from the reference TRBV19 and TRBJ1-1 genes, the complete variable region becomes DGGITQSPKYLFRKEGQNVTLSCEQNLNHDAMYWYRQDPGQGLRLIYYSQIVNDFQKGDIAEGYSVSREKKESFPLTVTSAQKNPTAFYLCASSIVGGDGTEAFFGQGTRLTVV.